What follows is one T cell receptor beta chain and its context. Its specificity is not known. The data belong to a study of blood T cells in healthy people across ages. Findings and limits, study-wide: Since the PBMCs were unsorted, naive and antigen-experienced cells could not be conclusively compared. Naive T cell percentage showed a strong correlation with the diversity of TCR beta. Greater diversity and more naive CD4+ cells were seen in long-lived donors than in aged donors.

A sample-barcoded 5' primer and a J-beta primer mix were used in a second PCR of roughly 7 to 12 cycles. A template-switch adaptor containing 12 random nucleotides labeled each cDNA molecule. TCRdb independently ran MiXCR on the 5' RACE reads; one entry per CDR3 protein. Seen here are about 640,000 distinct CDR3 sequences, roughly 58% observed once, and the top ten hold 30% to 45%. The V and J ends lost 0 bases and 7 bases respectively, with 10 bases between them. The germline V gene encodes CDR1 ENHRY and CDR2 SYGVKD. The CDR3 is made up of 14 amino acids. Sample: blood. The V and J genes are TRBV10-3 and TRBJ2-1; a possible D gene is TRBD2 (5 bases). The sequence was obtained from a man aged 55-75 years in good health. DNA of the CDR3: TGTGCCATCAGTGAGTCAGGACTGTTAAATGAGCAGTTCTTC. This translates into CAISESGLLNEQFF.